A selection of T cell receptor beta chains follows, all from one sample in a study of cytomegalovirus exposure and HLA in healthy donors. Profiling relied on immunoSEQ multiplex PCR, and the TCRdb table lists in-frame clones only, not all of them. The table includes approximately 150,000 clones, around 60% detected once. Sequencing was carried out using PBMCs. The receptor source for this set is a woman in her fifties or sixties in good health and CMV-seropositive. The CDR3 runs from the conserved cysteine through the conserved F or W. A D gene is named only where the DNA matches it firmly. Not all rows give a size; the values are once, few, many and, for expanded clones, a class.

V gene: TRBV6-5; clone size: few; D gene: -; J gene: TRBJ1-4; CDR3 DNA: TGTGCCTCACAGCCTTTGGGGGCTGATGAAAAACTGTTTTTT; CDR3 protein: CASQPLGADEKLFF
V gene: TRBV11-1; clone size: -; D gene: -; J gene: TRBJ1-4; CDR3 DNA: TGTGCCAGCAGCTCCGGACGGGATGGCCTTAATGAAAAACTGTTTTTT; CDR3 protein: CASSSGRDGLNEKLFF
V gene: TRBV5-1; clone size: -; D gene: -; J gene: TRBJ2-5; CDR3 DNA: TGCGCCAGCAGCGAGGGACACATTGGGGAGACCCAGTACTTC; CDR3 protein: CASSEGHIGETQYF
V gene: TRBV7-8; clone size: -; D gene: TRBD1; J gene: TRBJ1-1; CDR3 DNA: TGTGCCAGCAGCATATCGACAGGGATCACTGAAGCTTTCTTT; CDR3 protein: CASSISTGITEAFF
V gene: TRBV5-6; clone size: -; D gene: -; J gene: TRBJ1-6; CDR3 DNA: TGTGCCAGCAGCTCCGGACAGTTTTCACCCCTCCACTTT; CDR3 protein: CASSSGQFSPLHF
V gene: TRBV7-8; clone size: -; D gene: TRBD2; J gene: TRBJ2-7; CDR3 DNA: TGTGCCAGCAGCTCGGGACTAGCGGTCTACGAGCAGTACTTC; CDR3 protein: CASSSGLAVYEQYF
V gene: TRBV13; clone size: few; D gene: -; J gene: TRBJ1-2; CDR3 DNA: TGTGCCAGCAGTTACAGGGTGAGCTATGGCTACACCTTC; CDR3 protein: CASSYRVSYGYTF
V gene: TRBV7-2; clone size: -; D gene: TRBD2; J gene: TRBJ2-1; CDR3 DNA: TGTGCCAGCAGCTGGACTAGCGGGAAGGAGCAGTTCTTC; CDR3 protein: CASSWTSGKEQFF
V gene: TRBV5-1; clone size: -; D gene: TRBD1; J gene: TRBJ2-7; CDR3 DNA: TGCGCCAGCAGCTCAACCGGGACAGGGCTAGACGAGCAGTACTTC; CDR3 protein: CASSSTGTGLDEQYF
V gene: TRBV28; clone size: -; D gene: -; J gene: TRBJ2-7; CDR3 DNA: TGTGCCAGCAGTTCGCTCCGAGACTCTTCCTACGAGCAGTACTTC; CDR3 protein: CASSSLRDSSYEQYF
V gene: TRBV6-6; clone size: -; D gene: TRBD1; J gene: TRBJ2-7; CDR3 DNA: TGTGCCAGCACCCGCTCCAGACAGGGGGAATCCTACGAGCAGTACTTC; CDR3 protein: CASTRSRQGESYEQYF
V gene: TRBV7-2; clone size: -; D gene: -; J gene: TRBJ2-5; CDR3 DNA: TGTGCCAGCAGCAAGAGCGTCCAAGAGACCCAGTACTTC; CDR3 protein: CASSKSVQETQYF
V gene: TRBV27; clone size: -; D gene: -; J gene: TRBJ2-7; CDR3 DNA: TGTGCCAGCAGTTTGGCCCCTCCCTACGAGCAGTACTTC; CDR3 protein: CASSLAPPYEQYF
V gene: TRBV20-1; clone size: few; D gene: -; J gene: TRBJ2-1; CDR3 DNA: TGCAGTGCTAGGCGGCAGAAGTTCTTC; CDR3 protein: CSARRQKFF
V gene: TRBV7-2; clone size: -; D gene: -; J gene: TRBJ1-3; CDR3 DNA: TGTGCCAGCAGCTTAGGTGGGGGCGCTCGATCTGGAAACACCATATATTTT; CDR3 protein: CASSLGGGARSGNTIYF
V gene: TRBV28; clone size: -; D gene: TRBD1; J gene: TRBJ2-4; CDR3 DNA: TGTGCCAGCAGGCAACAGGGGGTCAGCCACATTCAGTACTTC; CDR3 protein: CASRQQGVSHIQYF
V gene: TRBV9; clone size: -; D gene: TRBD1; J gene: TRBJ2-1; CDR3 DNA: TGTGCCAGCAGCGTAGAGGGCAGGGGGTCGACAAAGCGGAATGAGCAGTTCTTC; CDR3 protein: CASSVEGRGSTKRNEQFF
V gene: TRBV5-1; clone size: few; D gene: -; J gene: TRBJ1-6; CDR3 DNA: TGCGCCAGCAGCTTGGGGACAGATTATTCACCCCTCCACTTT; CDR3 protein: CASSLGTDYSPLHF
V gene: TRBV29-1; clone size: -; D gene: TRBD1; J gene: TRBJ1-4; CDR3 DNA: TGCAGCGTTGAAGCCTGTATACTCCGGGACAGGGCTACTGAAAAACTGTTTTTT; CDR3 protein: CSVEACILRDRATEKLFF
V gene: TRBV6-1; clone size: -; D gene: TRBD1; J gene: TRBJ2-7; CDR3 DNA: TGTGCCAGCAGTGTCTCCGGGACAGGGTACTACGAGCAGTACTTC; CDR3 protein: CASSVSGTGYYEQYF
V gene: TRBV21-1; clone size: -; D gene: -; J gene: TRBJ2-4; CDR3 DNA: TGTGCCAGCAGCAACGGGAACAGGGAAATAGCCAAAAACATTCAGTACTTC; CDR3 protein: CASSNGNREIAKNIQYF
V gene: TRBV20-1; clone size: -; D gene: TRBD2; J gene: TRBJ2-7; CDR3 DNA: TGCAGTGTCGCTCTAGCGGAGGTTCAGTACTTC; CDR3 protein: CSVALAEVQYF
V gene: TRBV28; clone size: -; D gene: -; J gene: TRBJ2-2; CDR3 DNA: TGTGCCAGCCGAGGCTCCGGGGAGCTGTTTTTT; CDR3 protein: CASRGSGELFF
V gene: TRBV6-4; clone size: -; D gene: TRBD1; J gene: TRBJ1-2; CDR3 DNA: TGTGCCAGCAGTCAGACAGGGGGAAGTGGCTACACCTTC; CDR3 protein: CASSQTGGSGYTF
V gene: TRBV18; clone size: -; D gene: -; J gene: TRBJ2-5; CDR3 DNA: TGTGCCAGCTCGGACAGACAAGAGACCCAGTACTTC; CDR3 protein: CASSDRQETQYF
V gene: TRBV21-1; clone size: -; D gene: -; J gene: TRBJ2-3; CDR3 DNA: TGTGCCAGCAGCCCGCGGACTAGCGGGGGACGAGGAGGAGATACGCAGTATTTT; CDR3 protein: CASSPRTSGGRGGDTQYF
V gene: TRBV2; clone size: -; D gene: TRBD1; J gene: TRBJ1-2; CDR3 DNA: TGTGCCAGCGAGAGCATGGACAGGGGTCTCGGTGGCTACACCTTC; CDR3 protein: CASESMDRGLGGYTF
V gene: TRBV5-5; clone size: -; D gene: TRBD2; J gene: TRBJ2-3; CDR3 DNA: TGTGCCAGCAGCTTGTTTACTAGCGGACTAACAGATACGCAGTATTTT; CDR3 protein: CASSLFTSGLTDTQYF
V gene: TRBV2; clone size: -; D gene: TRBD1; J gene: TRBJ1-6; CDR3 DNA: TGTGCCAGCAGTGCGGGACAGGGTGTGAATTCACCCCTCCACTTT; CDR3 protein: CASSAGQGVNSPLHF
V gene: TRBV5-4; clone size: few; D gene: -; J gene: TRBJ1-1; CDR3 DNA: TGTGCCAGCACCCCCGAGGGGGGGCGGACTGAAGCTTTCTTT; CDR3 protein: CASTPEGGRTEAFF
V gene: TRBV5-1; clone size: few; D gene: TRBD1; J gene: TRBJ1-1; CDR3 DNA: TGCGCCAGCAGCCCAGGGGGCATTGAAGCTTTCTTT; CDR3 protein: CASSPGGIEAFF
V gene: TRBV9; clone size: -; D gene: -; J gene: TRBJ2-1; CDR3 DNA: TGTGCCAGCAGCGTAGGACAGGGACTTAATGAGCAGTTCTTC; CDR3 protein: CASSVGQGLNEQFF
V gene: TRBV19; clone size: -; D gene: -; J gene: TRBJ1-1; CDR3 DNA: TGTGCCAGTAGTTCATACGGGGAAGCTTTCTTT; CDR3 protein: CASSSYGEAFF
V gene: TRBV9; clone size: -; D gene: TRBD1; J gene: TRBJ2-2; CDR3 DNA: TGTGCCAGCAGCGCAGGACAGGGGCCGAACACCGGGGAGCTGTTTTTT; CDR3 protein: CASSAGQGPNTGELFF
V gene: TRBV27; clone size: -; D gene: -; J gene: TRBJ1-1; CDR3 DNA: TGTGCCAGCAGTTTTACCACAGTGAACACTGAAGCTTTCTTT; CDR3 protein: CASSFTTVNTEAFF
V gene: TRBV27; clone size: -; D gene: -; J gene: TRBJ2-7; CDR3 DNA: TGTGCCAGCAGTTTGACTGACAGGTCCTACGAGCAGTACTTC; CDR3 protein: CASSLTDRSYEQYF
V gene: TRBV11-2; clone size: -; D gene: -; J gene: TRBJ2-5; CDR3 DNA: TGTGCCAGCAGCCTAGCCGGGGGCCAAGAGACCCAGTACTTC; CDR3 protein: CASSLAGGQETQYF
V gene: TRBV6-5; clone size: -; D gene: -; J gene: TRBJ1-1; CDR3 DNA: TGTGCCAGCAGGACGACAGGCGAGAACACTGAAGCTTTCTTT; CDR3 protein: CASRTTGENTEAFF
V gene: TRBV7-3; clone size: -; D gene: TRBD1; J gene: TRBJ2-5; CDR3 DNA: TGTGCCAGCAGCTTGACTTCCGGGACAGGGGTCGTAGAGACCCAGTACTTC; CDR3 protein: CASSLTSGTGVVETQYF
V gene: TRBV29-1; clone size: few; D gene: TRBD2; J gene: TRBJ2-1; CDR3 DNA: TGCAGCGCCCATCTAGCGGGAGGGGATGAGCAGTTCTTC; CDR3 protein: CSAHLAGGDEQFF
V gene: TRBV5-4; clone size: -; D gene: TRBD2; J gene: TRBJ2-7; CDR3 DNA: TGTGCCAGCAGCTTGAGTGGGGGAGGGCTTGGATACGAGCAGTACTTC; CDR3 protein: CASSLSGGGLGYEQYF
V gene: TRBV19; clone size: -; D gene: -; J gene: TRBJ2-2; CDR3 DNA: TGTGCCAGTAGTATAGGCAGGGTCGTGACCGGGGAGCTGTTTTTT; CDR3 protein: CASSIGRVVTGELFF
V gene: TRBV7-9; clone size: -; D gene: TRBD2; J gene: TRBJ2-3; CDR3 DNA: TGTGCCAGCAGCGCATCTAGCGGGAGCGGGACAGATACGCAGTATTTT; CDR3 protein: CASSASSGSGTDTQYF
V gene: TRBV5-4; clone size: few; D gene: -; J gene: TRBJ2-7; CDR3 DNA: TGTGCCAGCAGCCAGATGAACCTCTACGAGCAGTACTTC; CDR3 protein: CASSQMNLYEQYF
V gene: TRBV7-9; clone size: -; D gene: -; J gene: TRBJ1-5; CDR3 DNA: TGTGCCAGCAGCTTAGGAGAGGCTCAGCCCCAGCATTTT; CDR3 protein: CASSLGEAQPQHF
V gene: TRBV2; clone size: -; D gene: -; J gene: TRBJ1-5; CDR3 DNA: TGTGCCAGCAGTGGCCCGTCAGGGAATCAGCCCCAGCATTTT; CDR3 protein: CASSGPSGNQPQHF
V gene: TRBV11-2; clone size: few; D gene: -; J gene: TRBJ1-1; CDR3 DNA: TGTGCCAGCAGGCTCGCGGGGGCAACTGAAGCTTTCTTT; CDR3 protein: CASRLAGATEAFF
V gene: TRBV30; clone size: -; D gene: -; J gene: TRBJ1-4; CDR3 DNA: TGTGCCTGGACAGGGGATACAACTAATGAAAAACTGTTTTTT; CDR3 protein: CAWTGDTTNEKLFF
V gene: TRBV19; clone size: -; D gene: TRBD1; J gene: TRBJ2-1; CDR3 DNA: TGTGCCAGTAGTAGCCTAAGGGACAGGGAGATCTACAATGAGCAGTTCTTC; CDR3 protein: CASSSLRDREIYNEQFF
V gene: TRBV29-1; clone size: few; D gene: TRBD1; J gene: TRBJ2-7; CDR3 DNA: TGCAGCGCAAGAAACAGGGGCCCGCTCTACGAGCAGTACTTC; CDR3 protein: CSARNRGPLYEQYF
V gene: TRBV7-2; clone size: few; D gene: -; J gene: TRBJ2-5; CDR3 DNA: TGTGCCAGCAGCCCTACTAGGGCACTGGGGGAGACCCAGTACTTC; CDR3 protein: CASSPTRALGETQYF
V gene: TRBV27; clone size: -; D gene: -; J gene: TRBJ1-5; CDR3 DNA: TGTGCCAGCAGTTTACAACAGGGCGCTCAGCCCCAGCATTTT; CDR3 protein: CASSLQQGAQPQHF
V gene: TRBV5-1; clone size: -; D gene: -; J gene: TRBJ1-2; CDR3 DNA: TGCGCCAGCAGCTTAGGAGGACGCAGCTACACCTTC; CDR3 protein: CASSLGGRSYTF
V gene: TRBV2; clone size: few; D gene: TRBD1; J gene: TRBJ2-7; CDR3 DNA: TGTGCCAGCAGTGGAGGACAGGGGGCTCTCTACGAGCAGTACTTC; CDR3 protein: CASSGGQGALYEQYF